This TCR beta chain was observed in a study of shared clonotypes between healthy human individuals. Study outcomes and limitations: As a rule, naive subsets had a larger estimated richness than memory subsets. Clonotypes which were not shared had lower generation probabilities than clonotypes that all four donors shared.

About this clone itself: The target antigen is unknown.

This table comes from immunoSEQ multiplex PCR, and its TCRdb copy is limited to in-frame clones, with some not included. The profile shows roughly 2.5 million clones, approximately 94% of them singletons. V was pared by 7 bases and J by 6 bases, with 9 bases of the junction left unmatched. The CDR3 is 15 amino acids. CDR1 and CDR2 from the germline V gene are MNHNY and SVGAGI (reference sequence). The study enrolled healthy HIV-negative adults without recent acute infections or vaccinations as donors. The rearrangement uses TRBV6-6 and TRBJ2-1, with 10 bases lining up with TRBD1. The sequence was collected from a man between 18 and 29 years old in good health. Sequenced input: naive CD4+ T cells sorted from blood. Described subset: CD45RA+ positively selected. The CDR3 bases are TGTGCCAGCAATCAACCGGGACAGGGGTCCAATGAGCAGTTCTTC. Translating gives CASNQPGQGSNEQFF.